This T cell receptor (beta chain) was sequenced in a study of cytomegalovirus exposure and HLA in healthy donors. Overall study: The study placed around 80% of its approximately 400 genotyped donors in the Caucasian-associated ancestry cluster. General observations from the study: According to the study, approximately 150 TCR beta chains were cytomegalovirus-associated.

This clone was seen only a few times. The antigen is undetermined. The germline gives CDR1 SGHRS, CDR2 YFSETQ. The CDR3 is 14 amino acids. With 0 bases removed from V and 6 bases from J, the gap between germline ends came to 12 bases. Primers for the PCR totalled 60 Vbeta and 13 Jbeta. Some clones are missing from TCRdb's copy, which holds only in-frame ones; the method was immunoSEQ multiplex PCR. Of more than 95,000 clones listed, roughly three quarters are singletons. V is TRBV5-1 and J is TRBJ1-1; D uncertain. Input material: PBMCs. This sequence originates from a woman aged 18 to 35 in good health and CMV-seronegative. The CDR3 nucleotides read TGCGCCAGCAGCTTGGACAGCTCAATCCCTGAAGCTTTCTTT. This codes for CASSLDSSIPEAFF.